This T cell receptor (beta chain) was recorded in a study of neurological immune-mediated disorders. The making of cDNA relied on 5'RACE with 10-nucleotide random UMIs. TCRdb re-derived calls from the 5' RACE reads in MiXCR, one entry per CDR3 protein. This sample has roughly 32,000 distinct CDR3 sequences, with about 4.1% found just once. V lost 0 bases, J lost 7 bases, and 14 bases lay in between. The germline V gene has CDR1 SGHRS and CDR2 YFSETQ. This CDR3 is 14 amino acids long. Unsorted libraries were generated from 2 million PBMCs. These cells had been stored in RNAlater at -80 C. Details on this clonotype: A read error is possible here, since a much larger clone lies one base away.

The TCR comes from a young man with multiple sclerosis. The chain employs TRBV5-1 and TRBJ2-7, with D unresolved. The sample consisted of PBMCs. The CDR3 DNA sequence: TGCGCCAGCAGCTTGGTAGCAGACGGCAAAGAGCAGTACTTC. Translated, it gives CASSLVADGKEQYF.